This TCR beta chain was retrieved from a study of blood T cell repertoires in COVID-19. Study as a whole: Samples came from the United States, Italy and Spain, spanning acute and convalescent COVID-19. In each case, the material was cDNA or gDNA derived from T cells, B-cell-depleted T cells, or PBMCs.

In germline, CDR1 is SGHTS, CDR2 YDEGEE. V gave up 4 bases and J gave up 0 bases, with 16 bases separating them. CDR3 size: 16 residues. Assay used: immunoSEQ multiplex PCR; TCRdb lists only in-frame clones, some missing. The table lists 400,000 to 450,000 clones, 75% to 90% of them singletons, with 0.95% to 1.3% in the top ten. Sequenced input: PBMCs or T cells enriched from blood (not recorded which). The chain couples TRBV5-8 to TRBJ1-1; possible D gene TRBD1, 5 bases. The TCR originated in a man under 40 who had recovered from COVID-19. Here the CDR3 reads CASSLPRQYLNTEAFF. CDR3 DNA: TGTGCCAGCAGCCTCCCCCGACAGTACTTGAACACTGAAGCTTTCTTT.